Listed here are 21 T cell receptor beta chains from one sample, sequenced in a study of PD-1 blockade in classical Hodgkin lymphoma. This table comes from immunoSEQ multiplex PCR, and its TCRdb copy is limited to in-frame clones, with some not included. Of fewer than 20,000 clones listed, roughly 80% are singletons. Every patient relapsed after autologous stem cell transplantation, and brentuximab vedotin exposure varied. Source: peripheral blood mononuclear cells (PBMCs), taken at baseline. The receptors shown here come from a human donor with classical Hodgkin lymphoma.

V is TRBV5-1 and J is TRBJ2-1; maybe TRBD2 (7 bases). Trimming took 7 bases from V and 5 from J, leaving 13 bases between them. This CDR3 has 13 amino acids. Germline CDR1 SGHRS, CDR2 YFSETQ. This CDR3 is CASEGGADNEQFF. In DNA, the CDR3 is TGCGCCAGCGAGGGGGGGGCCGACAATGAGCAGTTCTTC.

This clone was seen a single time. The chain combines TRBV25-1 with TRBJ2-1; D is undetermined. The germline V gene encodes CDR1 MGHDK and CDR2 SYGVNS. The CDR3 runs to 11 residues. V was shortened by 0 bases and J by 6 bases, with 0 bases between the two germline ends. The CDR3 DNA is TGTGCCAGCAGTGAATACAATGAGCAGTTCTTC. Translated: CASSEYNEQFF.

By share, this clone counts as medium-sized. The gene calls are TRBV29-1 and TRBJ1-2; D is ambiguous. Germline CDR1 is SQVTM and CDR2 is ANQGSEA. CDR3 length equals 14 residues. Trimming pared 3 bases from V and 3 bases from J, leaving 14 bases between. The CDR3 nucleotides read TGCAGCGTTGAGTTGGGGAGGGATTACTATGGCTACACCTTC. As protein: CSVELGRDYYGYTF.

The gene calls are TRBV7-2 and TRBJ2-1; D might be TRBD2 (7 bases). Germline V gives CDR1 SGHTA, CDR2 FQGNSA. The ends were cut back, 4 bases at V and 0 bases at J, with 10 bases in the middle. CDR3 length: 15 amino acids. The CDR3 region has the DNA TGTGCCAGCAGCTGGGGGGGCCCCTCCTACAATGAGCAGTTCTTC. It is translated as CASSWGGPSYNEQFF.

The J gene is TRBJ2-5, the V gene TRBV4-1, with 9 positions matching TRBD2. The CDR3 is 18 residues long. Germline lookup yields CDR1 MGHRA and CDR2 YSYEKL. V lost 0 bases, J lost 4 bases, and 12 bases stayed unmatched. CDR3 in DNA: TGCGCCAGCAGCCAAGATTGGAGGGGCTGGACTAGCGCAGAGACCCAGTACTTC. Its protein product is CASSQDWRGWTSAETQYF.

The rearrangement joins TRBV4-1 to TRBJ2-2; 9 bases agree with TRBD2. V shed 3 bases and J 4 bases; nucleotides not matched to a gene: 15. The germline V gene has CDR1 MGHRA and CDR2 YSYEKL. The CDR3 runs to 19 residues. CDR3 protein: CASSQPGVGTSKTTGELFF. CDR3 nucleotides: TGCGCCAGCAGCCAGCCGGGGGTAGGGACTAGCAAAACCACCGGGGAGCTGTTTTTT.

The chain carries TRBV29-1 and TRBJ2-5, with D possibly matching TRBD2 (6 bases). Trimming took off 6 bases at V and 0 bases at J, with 8 bases between the two ends. The CDR3 is 12 amino acids. Germline V gene data show CDR1 as SQVTM and CDR2 as ANQGSEA. The CDR3 DNA sequence: TGCAGCGTGCGGGACTACCAAGAGACCCAGTACTTC. Amino acids: CSVRDYQETQYF.

The chain uses TRBV27 and TRBJ2-3; 9 positions match TRBD1. J lost 4 bases, V lost 5 bases, and 7 bases had no gene match. Germline assignment: CDR1 MNHEY and CDR2 SMNVEV (reference sequence). This CDR3 has 15 residues. CDR3: CASSLGQGVADTQYF. As DNA, the CDR3 is TGTGCCAGCAGTCTGGGACAGGGTGTTGCAGATACGCAGTATTTT.

This clone has a single count. This rearrangement joins TRBV6-1 to TRBJ1-1; TRBD1 is a possible D gene (5 bases). The CDR3 spans 14 residues. V was pared by 4 bases and J by 2 bases, with 11 bases between. CDR1 is MNHNS, CDR2 SASEGT, per germline. Written as DNA, the CDR3 is TGTGCCAGCAGTGTGTTTAGGGACAACACTGAAGCTTTCTTT. Its translation is CASSVFRDNTEAFF.

The V and J genes are TRBV5-1 and TRBJ1-2, with 9 bases lining up with TRBD1. The length of the CDR3 is 17 residues. Per germline, CDR1 SGHRS and CDR2 YFSETQ. With 0 bases clipped from V and 4 bases from J, the junction kept 10 bases outside the gene matches. This chain's CDR3 is CASSLVAGQGNPYGYTF. The CDR3 DNA reads TGCGCCAGCAGCTTGGTAGCGGGACAGGGAAACCCCTATGGCTACACCTTC.

The V gene is TRBV7-3, the J gene TRBJ2-1, with TRBD2 matching over 9 bases. This CDR3 has 17 amino acids. V lost 2 bases to trimming and J lost 5 bases; unmatched junction nucleotides: 10. Germline lookup yields CDR1 SGHTA and CDR2 FQGTGA. Written as DNA, the CDR3 is TGTGCCAGCAGCTTACGAAAGGCGGGAGGGCAAAACAATGAGCAGTTCTTC. Protein: CASSLRKAGGQNNEQFF.

This clone came up a few times. The chain is built from TRBV19 and TRBJ1-2; no reliable D call. Trimming took off 5 bases at V and 4 bases at J, with 11 bases between the two ends. This CDR3 contains 13 residues. Germline lookup yields CDR1 LNHDA and CDR2 SQIVND (reference sequence). CDR3 bases: TGTGCCAGTAGTCGGGGTTCCGTCTATGGCTACACCTTC. Translated: CASSRGSVYGYTF.

The chain uses TRBV12-5 and TRBJ2-1, with 15 bases identical to TRBD2. The CDR3 covers 24 residues. The V segment lost 1 base and the J segment 1 base; nucleotides outside the gene matches: 20. Germline lookup yields CDR1 LGHNT and CDR2 FRNRAP. CDR3 protein: CASGLGRGTYPPGTSGGSYNEQFF. Written as DNA, the CDR3 is TGTGCTAGTGGTTTGGGTCGTGGCACTTACCCACCCGGGACTAGCGGGGGGTCCTACAATGAGCAGTTCTTC.

This clone showed up just once. The CDR3 DNA reads as TGCAGCGTTGTGTTCTTAGCGGGAGATCAGGGGGTGAATGAGCAGTTCTTC. Its translation is CSVVFLAGDQGVNEQFF. The rearrangement joins TRBV29-1 to TRBJ2-1; TRBD2 agrees at 9 bases. The CDR3 is made up of 17 amino acids. Germline CDR1 and CDR2: SQVTM and ANQGSEA. The V gene end was trimmed by 4 bases and the J gene end by 7 bases; junction bases not matched to a gene: 17.

This chain uses TRBV30 with TRBJ1-4, with D perhaps matching TRBD1 (5 bases). Trimming shortened V by 5 bases and J by 8 bases, and 21 bases separated the two germline ends. This CDR3 comprises 15 residues. Germline V lookup: CDR1 GTSNPN, CDR2 SVGIG (reference sequence). The CDR3 nucleotides read TGTGCCTGGGGGGATATCAGGGATTTAGAAGAAAAACTGTTTTTT. It encodes CAWGDIRDLEEKLFF.

The chain combines TRBV28 with TRBJ2-1; 10 bases match TRBD1. Unmatched junction bases numbered 15, after V lost 4 bases and J lost 12 bases. The CDR3 length is 16 residues. Per the germline V gene, CDR1 is MDHEN and CDR2 is SYDVKM. CDR3 coding DNA: TGTGCCAGCAGTTCACATAGGGACAGGGGAGGGCTGGGGCAGTTCTTC. This sequence encodes CASSSHRDRGGLGQFF.

V and J are TRBV11-3 and TRBJ1-6; 7 nucleotides match TRBD1. Germline CDR1 is SGHNT and CDR2 is YENEEA. Unmatched junction bases numbered 8, after V lost 10 bases and J lost 8 bases. CDR3 size: 13 residues. The CDR3 DNA follows: TGTGCCACCGCGACAGGGCTCGATTCACCCCTCCACTTT. It is translated as CATATGLDSPLHF.

V and J are TRBV19 and TRBJ2-7; D gene uncertain. Trimming left V 5 bases short and J 2 bases short, with 13 bases between. Germline V gives CDR1 LNHDA, CDR2 SQIVND (reference sequence). This CDR3 is built from 14 residues. The CDR3, as DNA: TGTGCCAGTAGTGCAAGAGAGAGTCCCTACGAGCAGTACTTC. Translating it yields CASSARESPYEQYF.

V is TRBV11-3 and J is TRBJ2-7, with D possibly TRBD1 on 6 matching bases. Trimming shortened V by 5 bases and J by 5 bases, and 19 bases separated the two germline ends. Germline-derived CDR1 and CDR2 are SGHNT and YENEEA. The CDR3 runs 15 residues. CDR3: CASSPQGGISHEQYF. Here the CDR3 DNA reads TGTGCCAGCAGCCCACAAGGGGGAATAAGCCACGAGCAGTACTTC.

The V call is TRBV19, the J call TRBJ2-2; no firm D call. This CDR3 region has 14 residues. The germline gives CDR1 LNHDA, CDR2 SQIVND (reference sequence). The V and J ends lost 8 bases and 1 base respectively, with 11 bases between them. The CDR3 loop reads CASSDGWNTGELFF. Here the CDR3 DNA reads TGTGCCAGTTCGGACGGTTGGAACACCGGGGAGCTGTTTTTT.

The genes are TRBV10-3 and TRBJ1-4, with a possible D match to TRBD1 (6 bases). The germline V gene encodes CDR1 ENHRY and CDR2 SYGVKD. V was trimmed by 7 bases and J by 6 bases, leaving 27 bases between them. The CDR3 spans 18 residues. DNA of the CDR3: TGTGCCATCATTTCCCTGTGTCTAGGGGACACCCGCCATGAAAAACTGTTTTTT. It yields the protein CAIISLCLGDTRHEKLFF.